This T cell receptor beta chain appears in the sequencing data of a study of cytomegalovirus exposure and HLA in healthy donors. As for the study in general: There were 100 million to 130 million unique TCR beta sequences, drawn from about 180 million T cells, in an earlier analysis.

Trimming stripped 5 bases from V and 9 bases from J, with 17 bases between. CDR3 size: 14 residues. CDR1 and CDR2 from the germline V gene are SGHTA and FQGNSA. The PCR used 60 Vbeta and 13 Jbeta primers. The method was immunoSEQ multiplex PCR; TCRdb's version includes in-frame clones alone and lacks a portion of them. The sample has approximately 190,000 clones; more than 75% are singletons. Study-wide findings and caveats: There was a cluster of highly shared sequence variants that was likely a sequencing artifact. Among TCR beta chains, those listed as cytomegalovirus-associated numbered more than 150. Among TCR sequences, most were rare, though some public TCRs appeared in many donors.

With regard to this clone: Its cognate antigen is unknown.

Sequencing input: PBMCs. The TCR comes from a man aged 30 to 39 in good health and CMV-seronegative. V is TRBV7-2 and J is TRBJ1-5, with D maybe TRBD1 (6 bases). CDR3 loop: CASSREVDRRPQHF. In DNA, the CDR3 is TGTGCCAGCAGCCGGGAGGTGGACAGACGGCCCCAGCATTTT.